This T cell receptor (beta chain) was found in a study of post-analysis software for immune sequencing data. Findings and limits, study-wide: About five TRBV segments were more frequent in patients than controls; TRBV5-6, TRBV5-1 and TRBV20-1 belonged to this group.

The CDR3 loop spans 15 amino acids. Germline CDR1 reads SGHKS; CDR2 reads YYEKEE (reference sequence). Between the trimmed V and J ends, which lost 4 bases and 9 bases, there was a span of 20 bases. Every TCR beta cDNA library bore unique molecular identifiers. TCRdb re-called the PCR reads through MiXCR, storing one row per CDR3 protein. The sample yields hundreds of thousands of distinct CDR3 sequences, just under 30% seen once. In its sample, this clonotype was seen many times. Its specificity is not known. The chain has TRBV5-5 and TRBJ2-1; D may match TRBD1 or TRBD2 (5 bases each). The TCR was taken from a girl aged 10 to 17 with multiple sclerosis. The specimen was blood. CDR3 protein: CASSPTGTAPSEQFF. CDR3 in DNA: TGTGCCAGCAGCCCGACCGGGACCGCTCCCAGTGAGCAGTTCTTC.